Only a few counts were recorded for the clone carrying this TCR beta chain. Source study methods: The authors estimated nucleated cell counts from reference gene primer amplification. TCRdb's table, derived via immunoSEQ multiplex PCR, lists solely in-frame clones and lacks some. V, J and clone size reflect that table, while D and trimming were determined from the DNA. This table has tens of thousands of clones, roughly 80% appearing once. This sample was included in a study of blood T cell repertoires in COVID-19. About the research overall: Whether acute or convalescent, the COVID-19 samples came from the United States, Italy and Spain. T cells, B-cell-depleted T cells, or PBMCs supplied cDNA or gDNA.

Donors were grouped by their self-reported clinical history. This clonotype originated in a middle-aged woman with acute COVID-19. The sample comprised PBMCs or T cells enriched from blood (not recorded which).

Written as DNA, the CDR3 is TGTGCCAGCAGCCCACGACAGGGCTATGGCTACACCTTC. It translates to CASSPRQGYGYTF. This sequence joins TRBV5-4 and TRBJ1-2; 7 bases agree with TRBD1. The ends lost 4 bases at V and 4 bases at J; junction bases unmatched: 4. Per the germline V gene, CDR1 is SGHNT and CDR2 is YYREEE (reference sequence). The length of the CDR3 is 13 residues.